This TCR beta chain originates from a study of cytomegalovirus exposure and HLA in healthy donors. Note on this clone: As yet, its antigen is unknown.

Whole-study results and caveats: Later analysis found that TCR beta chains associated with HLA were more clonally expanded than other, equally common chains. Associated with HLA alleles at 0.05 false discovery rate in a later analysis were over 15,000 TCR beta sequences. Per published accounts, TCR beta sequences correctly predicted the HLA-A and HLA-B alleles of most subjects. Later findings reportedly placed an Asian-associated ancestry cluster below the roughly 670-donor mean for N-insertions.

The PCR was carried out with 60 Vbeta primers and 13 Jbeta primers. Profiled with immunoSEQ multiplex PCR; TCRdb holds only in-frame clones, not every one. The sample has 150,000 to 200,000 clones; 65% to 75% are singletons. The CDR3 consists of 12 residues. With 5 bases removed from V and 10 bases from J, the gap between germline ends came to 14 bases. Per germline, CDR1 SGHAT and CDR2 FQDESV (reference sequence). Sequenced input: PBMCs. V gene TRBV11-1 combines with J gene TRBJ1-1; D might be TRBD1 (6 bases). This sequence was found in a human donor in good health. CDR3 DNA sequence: TGTGCCAGCAGCCAAGGACAGCAGAGAGCTTTCTTT. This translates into CASSQGQQRAFF. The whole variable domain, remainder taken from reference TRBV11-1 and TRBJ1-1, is EAEVAQSPRYKITEKSQAVAFWCDPISGHATLYWYRQILGQGPELLVQFQDESVVDDSQLPKDRFSAERLKGVDSTLKIQPAELGDSAMYLCASSQGQQRAFFGQGTRLTVV.